The rows below give T cell receptor beta chains drawn from one sample of a study of monozygotic twins with inflammatory bowel disease. From its re-call of the 5' RACE reads, TCRdb lists each CDR3 protein once, without DNA. The sample yields some 200,000 distinct CDR3 sequences, of which the top ten take up approximately 1.5%. Specimen: blood. The origin of the receptors is a human donor with ulcerative colitis or Crohn's disease, or a healthy co-twin of an affected twin (not recorded which). Both conserved end residues are part of each CDR3. Each record gives: V gene, J gene, CDR3 length, CDR3 protein.

>TRBV20-1|TRBJ2-7|16
CSARDGGYRDFYEQYF
>TRBV27|TRBJ1-6|15
CASTEGTGRSSPLHF
>TRBV20-1|TRBJ1-6|16
CSARQQDRGWESPLHF
>TRBV6-5|TRBJ2-7|13
CASWGRFSYEQYF
>TRBV5-1|TRBJ1-1|14
CASSLWGAGSEAFF
>TRBV5-1|TRBJ2-1|15
CASSRAGDSYNEQFF
>TRBV12-3/TRBV12-4|TRBJ1-5|14
CASSPAGGSQPQHF
>TRBV3-1|TRBJ1-2|15
CASSHAGQGQAGYTF
>TRBV7-2|TRBJ2-5|16
CASSLGTSGGEETQYF
>TRBV11-2|TRBJ1-1|14
CASSFEQGFTEAFF
>TRBV7-2|TRBJ2-3|17
CASSLAGGNPRTDTQYF
>TRBV6-5|TRBJ1-1|15
CASSYSLRAGTEAFF
>TRBV24-1|TRBJ2-2|13
CATRQSNTGELFF
>TRBV6-6|TRBJ1-2|14
CASSPGSTNYGYTF
>TRBV18|TRBJ2-1|13
CASSPPGSNEQFF
>TRBV7-2|TRBJ2-1|12
CASTQWYNEQFF
>TRBV6-5|TRBJ1-1|15
CASSSRQVLETEAFF
>TRBV5-1|TRBJ2-2|16
CASSLGLARRTGELFF
>TRBV5-5|TRBJ2-1|15
CASSLGGSMAGEQFF
>TRBV20-1|TRBJ2-1|18
CSARDPGLAGGPGNEQFF
>TRBV18|TRBJ1-1|15
CASSPGQAMNTEAFF
>TRBV5-1|TRBJ2-3|16
CASSWDESGGTDTQYF
>TRBV15|TRBJ2-1|18
CATSRVASRTSIYNEQFF
>TRBV27|TRBJ1-6|14
CASSHRGLMAPLHF
>TRBV5-1|TRBJ2-5|14
CASSARSYQETQYF
>TRBV5-1|TRBJ2-5|14
CASSYDKVQETQYF
>TRBV20-1|TRBJ1-5|13
CSGGGSGNQPQHF
>TRBV5-1|TRBJ1-1|13
CASSSPAGTEAFF
>TRBV5-1|TRBJ2-2|16
CASSWGPVTSSGELFF
>TRBV7-7|TRBJ2-2|14
CASTKTGVTGELFF
>TRBV24-1|TRBJ2-2|17
CATSDIGTPASTGELFF